This passage covers 27 T cell receptor beta chains from one sample sequenced in a study of early T cells in non-severe SARS-CoV-2 infection. Via MiXCR, TCRdb re-called the 5' RACE reads, giving one row per CDR3 protein. Seen here are roughly 40,000 distinct CDR3 sequences, 4.5% to 5% observed once, and the top ten hold around 4.5%. Sequenced input: whole blood. The receptors derive from an adult who was a healthcare worker with PCR-confirmed SARS-CoV-2 infection or an uninfected control (not recorded which).

This clonotype was recorded a few times. The chain uses TRBV14 and TRBJ2-3, with TRBD2 matching 12 bases. Unmatched junction bases numbered 9, after V lost 6 bases and J lost 2 bases. The length of the CDR3 is 17 residues. Germline-derived CDR1 and CDR2 are SGHDN and FVKESK. The CDR3 region is CASSPWTSGIPTDTQYF. As DNA, the CDR3 is TGTGCCAGCAGTCCCTGGACTAGCGGGATCCCCACAGATACGCAGTATTTT.

This clonotype occurred many times. The gene calls are TRBV7-6 and TRBJ2-1; D not certain. This CDR3 spans 11 amino acids. Trimming shortened V by 2 bases and J by 8 bases, and 4 bases separated the two germline ends. CDR1 is SGHVS and CDR2 is FNYEAQ in the germline V gene. CDR3 residues: CASSLSDEQFF. In nucleotides, the CDR3 is TGTGCCAGCAGCTTATCCGATGAGCAGTTCTTC.

A few counts support this clonotype. The chain recombines TRBV28 with TRBJ1-5; D may be TRBD1 (6 bases). Trimming removed 5 bases from V and 4 bases from J, with 12 bases in between. The CDR3 runs to 14 residues. Germline CDR1 is MDHEN and CDR2 is SYDVKM. The DNA of the CDR3 is TGTGCCAGCAGTAAGACAGGCGGTAATCAGCCCCAGCATTTT. Its protein product is CASSKTGGNQPQHF. Full variable domain (remainder filled in from reference TRBV28 and TRBJ1-5): DVKVTQSSRYLVKRTGEKVFLECVQDMDHENMFWYRQDPGLGLRLIYFSYDVKMKEKGDIPEGYSVSREKKERFSLILESASTNQTSMYLCASSKTGGNQPQHFGDGTRLSIL.

This clonotype was seen many times. The J gene is TRBJ1-5, the V gene TRBV20-1; 7 bases are shared with TRBD1. V lost 1 base to trimming and J lost 6 bases; unmatched junction nucleotides: 9. The germline gives CDR1 DFQATT, CDR2 SNEGSKA (reference sequence). The CDR3 is 15 residues long. The CDR3 region has the DNA TGCAGTGCTAGAGTACGAGGGGGCGCGGGTCAGCCCCAGCATTTT. This codes for CSARVRGGAGQPQHF.

By proportion, this clonotype is medium-sized. This chain connects TRBV2 to TRBJ2-5; D uncertain. V lost 5 bases and J 0 bases, leaving 13 bases between the germline ends. CDR3 size: 15 residues. Germline-derived CDR1 and CDR2 are SNHLY and FYNNEI. The CDR3 DNA follows: TGTGCCAGCAGTCTGGATAGATACTACCAAGAGACCCAGTACTTC. It codes for CASSLDRYYQETQYF. The full variable domain, in which reference TRBV2 and TRBJ2-5 provide the parts outside the CDR3, is EPEVTQTPSHQVTQMGQEVILRCVPISNHLYFYWYRQILGQKVEFLVSFYNNEISEKSEIFDDQFSVERPDGSNFTLKIRSTKLEDSAMYFCASSLDRYYQETQYFGPGTRLLVL.

In this sample, this clonotype turned up many times. V and J are TRBV5-1 and TRBJ1-2; perhaps TRBD1 as D (6 bases). The V and J ends lost 5 bases and 2 bases respectively, with 13 bases between them. This CDR3 is 14 amino acids long. Germline lookup yields CDR1 SGHRS and CDR2 YFSETQ. CDR3 nucleotides: TGCGCCAGCAGACTGGCGGACAGCAACTATGGCTACACCTTC. Translated: CASRLADSNYGYTF.

This clonotype was detected ten times or more. The chain couples TRBV2 to TRBJ1-4; 8 positions match TRBD1. V dropped 2 bases and J dropped 8; count of bases not matched to a gene: 7. In germline, CDR1 is SNHLY, CDR2 FYNNEI. The CDR3 is 15 amino acids. CDR3 protein: CASSEYGTGKEKLFF. The CDR3 DNA reads as TGTGCCAGCAGTGAATACGGGACAGGAAAGGAAAAACTGTTTTTT. Using reference TRBV2 and TRBJ1-4 for the parts outside the CDR3, the full variable domain is EPEVTQTPSHQVTQMGQEVILRCVPISNHLYFYWYRQILGQKVEFLVSFYNNEISEKSEIFDDQFSVERPDGSNFTLKIRSTKLEDSAMYFCASSEYGTGKEKLFFGSGTQLSVL.

This clonotype was detected ten times or more. This chain links TRBV20-1 with TRBJ2-1, with 9 bases matching TRBD2. CDR1 DFQATT and CDR2 SNEGSKA come from the germline V gene (reference sequence). The CDR3 spans 14 residues. With 3 bases clipped from V and 4 bases from J, the junction kept 4 bases outside the gene matches. The CDR3 sequence is CSASPAGGYNEQFF. CDR3 bases: TGCAGTGCTAGCCCAGCGGGAGGATACAATGAGCAGTTCTTC.

In its sample, this clonotype was seen many times. The CDR3 nucleotides read TGCGCCAGCAGCTTGTTAGCGGGGGGCCAAGAGACCCAGTACTTC. Protein product: CASSLLAGGQETQYF. The V call is TRBV5-1, the J call TRBJ2-5; 10 bases match TRBD2. Unmatched junction bases numbered 1, after V lost 1 base and J lost 1 base. Germline V gene sequence: CDR1 SGHRS, CDR2 YFSETQ. This CDR3 is 15 amino acids long. Combining the CDR3 with reference TRBV5-1 and TRBJ2-5 gives the whole variable domain KAGVTQTPRYLIKTRGQQVTLSCSPISGHRSVSWYQQTPGQGLQFLFEYFSETQRNKGNFPGRFSGRQFSNSRSEMNVSTLELGDSALYLCASSLLAGGQETQYFGPGTRLLVL.

This clonotype occurred a few times. DNA of the CDR3: TGTGCCAGCAGCTACCTCACAGATACGCAGTATTTT. This codes for CASSYLTDTQYF. The chain is built from TRBV11-1 and TRBJ2-3; D is uncertain. V lost 4 bases and J lost 2, with 4 bases in between. Germline V gene data show CDR1 as SGHAT and CDR2 as FQDESV (reference sequence). The CDR3 covers 12 residues.

At least ten counts were recorded for this clonotype. The chain carries TRBV19 and TRBJ1-5; 11 nucleotides agree with TRBD1. The CDR3 is 18 amino acids. After removal of 5 bases from V and 0 bases from J, the junction contained 9 bases not matched to a gene. Germline CDR1 is LNHDA and CDR2 is SQIVND (reference sequence). The chain's CDR3 is CASSSGTGGHYSNQPQHF. DNA for the CDR3: TGTGCCAGTAGTTCCGGGACAGGGGGTCATTATAGCAATCAGCCCCAGCATTTT.

This clonotype was seen repeatedly, ten times or more. J is TRBJ2-1 and V is TRBV7-6; 11 bases map to TRBD1. The CDR3 sequence is 16 residues long. CDR1 is SGHVS and CDR2 is FNYEAQ in the germline V gene. V lost 6 bases, J lost 4 bases, and 8 bases stayed unmatched. As DNA, the CDR3 is TGTGCCAGCAGTCCACGGACAGGGGGCGCGTACAATGAGCAGTTCTTC. It encodes CASSPRTGGAYNEQFF. The entire variable domain, with the rest obtained from reference TRBV7-6 and TRBJ2-1, is as follows: GAGVSQSPRYKVTKRGQDVALRCDPISGHVSLYWYRQALGQGPEFLTYFNYEAQQDKSGLPNDRFSAERPEGSISTLTIQRTEQRDSAMYRCASSPRTGGAYNEQFFGPGTRLTVL.

This clonotype appeared many times. V is TRBV9 and J is TRBJ2-1, with no clear D. CDR3 length equals 15 residues. Trimming shortened V by 3 bases and J by 0 bases, and 10 bases separated the two germline ends. The germline CDR1 and CDR2 sequences are SGDLS and YYNGEE. This CDR3 reads CASSDLSSSYNEQFF. CDR3 coding DNA: TGTGCCAGCAGCGACCTTTCTAGCTCCTACAATGAGCAGTTCTTC.

This clonotype was counted many times. The rearrangement uses TRBV4-2 and TRBJ1-2; 9 nucleotides match TRBD1. The CDR3 loop spans 14 amino acids. Losses at the gene ends were 3 bases for V and 6 bases for J; bases not matched to a gene: 5. The germline V gene encodes CDR1 LGHNA and CDR2 YNFKEQ. The CDR3 region has the DNA TGTGCCAGCAGCCATGTCGACAGGGGGGATGGCTACACCTTC. Amino acids: CASSHVDRGDGYTF.

This clonotype turned up a few times. The rearrangement links TRBV21-1 to TRBJ2-7. TRBV21-1 is a pseudogene segment. The CDR3 is made up of 13 amino acids. The CDR3, as DNA: TGTGCCAGCAGCAAATCTCCCTCCGACGAGCAGTACTTC. Protein product: CASSKSPSDEQYF.

The CDR3 DNA follows: TGCAGTGCTCAGGCCAGATTGAACACTGAAGCTTTCTTT. It translates to CSAQARLNTEAFF. V and J are TRBV20-1 and TRBJ1-1, with unresolved D. Trimming took 5 bases from V and 0 from J, leaving 10 bases between them. The CDR3 is made up of 13 amino acids. Per the germline V gene, CDR1 is DFQATT and CDR2 is SNEGSKA (reference sequence).

This clonotype showed up many times. The gene calls are TRBV27 and TRBJ1-1; a possible D gene is TRBD1 (6 bases). The CDR3 has 15 amino acids. Germline CDR1 and CDR2: MNHEY and SMNVEV (reference sequence). V was cut by 3 bases and J by 1 base, with 12 bases left in between. The CDR3 nucleotides are TGTGCCAGCAGTTTCTCAAGACAGGCGAACACTGAAGCTTTCTTT. Protein product: CASSFSRQANTEAFF.

This clonotype has a count of ten or more. V and J are TRBV3-1 and TRBJ1-4; perhaps TRBD1 as D (5 bases). There are 14 residues in the CDR3. Between the trimmed V and J ends, which lost 3 bases and 5 bases, there was a span of 10 bases. CDR1 and CDR2 from the germline V gene are LGHDT and YNNKEL (reference sequence). Here the CDR3 DNA reads TGTGCCAGCAGCCAGAGACAGCACAATGAAAAACTGTTTTTT. Translated, it gives CASSQRQHNEKLFF.

Many counts were recorded for this clonotype. This chain uses TRBV7-2 with TRBJ1-5; D gene unclear. The germline gives CDR1 SGHTA, CDR2 FQGNSA. There are 15 residues in the CDR3. V lost 5 bases to trimming and J lost 0 bases, with 11 bases between them. The CDR3 loop is CASSLDTYSNQPQHF. The CDR3 DNA reads as TGTGCCAGCAGCCTTGACACTTATAGCAATCAGCCCCAGCATTTT.

This clonotype was seen at least ten times. The chain combines TRBV20-1 with TRBJ2-1; D may be TRBD2 (5 bases). Deletions cut 3 bases from V and 8 bases from J, with 14 bases between. Germline loops: CDR1 DFQATT, CDR2 SNEGSKA (reference sequence). The CDR3 consists of 13 residues. As DNA, the CDR3 is TGCAGTGCTAGCGTGCGTTTCGGGGATGAGCAGTTCTTC. It is translated as CSASVRFGDEQFF.

This clonotype showed up many times. The CDR3 DNA reads as TGCGCCAGCATCCCGGGACTAGCGGGGACAAGACCGTACAATGAGCAGTTCTTC. Its protein product is CASIPGLAGTRPYNEQFF. The genes are TRBV23-1 and TRBJ2-1, with 13 bases matching TRBD2. TRBV23-1 is an open reading frame whose function is uncertain. The CDR3 consists of 18 residues. Trimming cost V 7 bases and J 4 bases; bases outside gene matches: 13.

In its sample, this clonotype was seen many times. V and J are TRBV7-4 and TRBJ1-6; TRBD1 matches at 8 bases. V was clipped by 2 bases and J by 2 bases; unmatched bases: 14. Germline V gene sequence: CDR1 SGHVT, CDR2 SQSDAQ. This CDR3 spans 20 amino acids. The CDR3 loop reads CASSLTSGTGHLPYNSPLHF. The CDR3 region has the DNA TGTGCCAGCAGCTTAACGTCCGGGACAGGCCACCTTCCCTATAATTCACCCCTCCACTTT.

This clonotype has just a few counts. V gene TRBV30 combines with J gene TRBJ2-7; 11 nucleotides align to TRBD2. CDR1 GTSNPN and CDR2 SVGIG come from the germline V gene (reference sequence). V was clipped by 2 bases and J by 4 bases; unmatched bases: 1. The CDR3 runs 13 residues. This CDR3 is CAWSPSGRYEQYF. The CDR3 nucleotides are TGTGCCTGGAGTCCTAGCGGGAGGTACGAGCAGTACTTC.

This clonotype came up many times. The chain is built from TRBV28 and TRBJ2-2; TRBD2 might be the D (5 bases). The length of the CDR3 is 14 residues. V lost 5 bases and J lost 0, with 7 bases in between. Germline CDR1 is MDHEN and CDR2 is SYDVKM. DNA for the CDR3: TGTGCCAGCAGTCCTAGCCCGAACACCGGGGAGCTGTTTTTT. Amino acids: CASSPSPNTGELFF.

This clonotype showed up just a few times. This rearrangement joins TRBV20-1 to TRBJ2-2; D may be TRBD1 or TRBD2 (5 bases each). V shed 6 bases and J shed 6 bases, with 8 bases lying between them. Germline-derived CDR1 and CDR2 are DFQATT and SNEGSKA (reference sequence). There are 11 residues in the CDR3. CDR3 amino acids: CSAPGPGELFF. The DNA of the CDR3 is TGCAGTGCGCCGGGGCCCGGGGAGCTGTTTTTT.

This clonotype was seen many times. J is TRBJ2-1 and V is TRBV4-1; 9 positions agree with TRBD2. Looked up from germline, CDR1 is MGHRA and CDR2 is YSYEKL. The CDR3 totals 15 residues. J lost 6 bases, V lost 2 bases, and 5 bases had no gene match. CDR3 residues: CASSQLAGVANEQFF. The CDR3 region has the DNA TGCGCCAGCAGCCAATTAGCGGGAGTAGCCAATGAGCAGTTCTTC.

This clonotype was observed at least ten times. The rearrangement joins TRBV5-1 to TRBJ2-1, with D possibly matching TRBD2 (7 bases). This CDR3 contains 17 residues. CDR1 is SGHRS, CDR2 YFSETQ, per germline. V was shortened by 1 base and J by 2 bases, with 16 bases between the two germline ends. The CDR3 sequence is CASSLRGAGETYNEQFF. CDR3 DNA sequence: TGCGCCAGCAGCTTGAGGGGGGCGGGAGAGACCTACAATGAGCAGTTCTTC. The complete variable domain, with remaining parts taken from reference TRBV5-1 and TRBJ2-1, reads KAGVTQTPRYLIKTRGQQVTLSCSPISGHRSVSWYQQTPGQGLQFLFEYFSETQRNKGNFPGRFSGRQFSNSRSEMNVSTLELGDSALYLCASSLRGAGETYNEQFFGPGTRLTVL.